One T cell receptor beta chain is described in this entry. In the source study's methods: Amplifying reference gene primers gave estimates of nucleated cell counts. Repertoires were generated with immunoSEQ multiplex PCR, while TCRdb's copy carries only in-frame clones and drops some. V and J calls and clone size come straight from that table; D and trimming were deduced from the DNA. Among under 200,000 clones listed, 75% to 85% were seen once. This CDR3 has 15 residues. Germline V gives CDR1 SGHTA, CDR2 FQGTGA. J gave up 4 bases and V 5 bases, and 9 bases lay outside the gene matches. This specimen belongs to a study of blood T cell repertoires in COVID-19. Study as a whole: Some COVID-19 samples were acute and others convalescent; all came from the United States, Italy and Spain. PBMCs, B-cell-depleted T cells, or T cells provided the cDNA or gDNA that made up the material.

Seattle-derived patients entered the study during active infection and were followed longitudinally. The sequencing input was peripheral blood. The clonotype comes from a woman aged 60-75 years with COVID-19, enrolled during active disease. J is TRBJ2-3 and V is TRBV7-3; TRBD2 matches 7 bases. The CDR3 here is CASSTSTSSPDTQYF. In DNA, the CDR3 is TGTGCCAGCAGCACTTCGACTAGCTCCCCAGATACGCAGTATTTT. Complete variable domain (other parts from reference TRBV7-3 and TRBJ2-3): GAGVSQTPSNKVTEKGKYVELRCDPISGHTALYWYRQSLGQGPEFLIYFQGTGAADDSGLPNDRFFAVRPEGSVSTLKIQRTERGDSAVYLCASSTSTSSPDTQYFGPGTRLTVL.